There are a few counts of the clone carrying this T cell receptor (beta chain). Amplified TCR beta CDR3 regions derived from RNA transcripts. TCR CDR3 regions were first amplified by RT-PCR with HTBI primers. TCRdb re-called the multiplex PCR reads through MiXCR, storing one row per CDR3 protein. The table lists some 350,000 distinct CDR3 sequences, roughly 25% of them singletons, with 73% in the top ten. The data originate from a study of T cells in Graves' hyperthyroidism and ophthalmopathy. Trimming at V came to 2 bases and at J to 13 bases, leaving 8 bases not matched to a gene. Looked up from germline, CDR1 is SGHAT and CDR2 is FQNNGV. CDR3 length: 14 amino acids.

This TCR came from a man aged 45-60 years with Graves' hyperthyroidism. Sequenced: blood. The chain links TRBV11-2 to TRBJ2-1; 10 bases fit TRBD1. The CDR3 protein is CASSLQGQGSAQFF. DNA for the CDR3: TGTGCCAGCAGCTTACAGGGACAGGGGTCAGCCCAGTTCTTC.